This note documents a single T cell receptor beta chain sequence. Antigen unknown. This record belongs to a study of graft-versus-host responses after intestinal transplantation. Overall study findings and caveats: When patients had graft-donor T cell macrochimerism, their allografts held high graft-versus-host to host-versus-graft clonal ratios.

Libraries were prepared by immunoSEQ multiplex PCR; TCRdb keeps only in-frame clonotypes and omits some of them. This table holds 88,000 or so clones, roughly nine tenths found once. The source is a human donor who received an intestinal transplant. The sample consisted of unstimulated CD4+ T cells sorted from spleen or lymph node cells, taken before intestinal transplant.

The CDR3 coding sequence is TGCGCCAGCAGCCAAGATTTAGGGAGTGGCTACACCTTC. This gives the protein CASSQDLGSGYTF. The rearrangement uses TRBV4-1 and TRBJ1-2; D is unresolved. Per the germline V gene, CDR1 is MGHRA and CDR2 is YSYEKL. The V end was cut by 0 bases, the J end by 7 bases, with 9 bases between. The CDR3 sequence is 13 residues long.